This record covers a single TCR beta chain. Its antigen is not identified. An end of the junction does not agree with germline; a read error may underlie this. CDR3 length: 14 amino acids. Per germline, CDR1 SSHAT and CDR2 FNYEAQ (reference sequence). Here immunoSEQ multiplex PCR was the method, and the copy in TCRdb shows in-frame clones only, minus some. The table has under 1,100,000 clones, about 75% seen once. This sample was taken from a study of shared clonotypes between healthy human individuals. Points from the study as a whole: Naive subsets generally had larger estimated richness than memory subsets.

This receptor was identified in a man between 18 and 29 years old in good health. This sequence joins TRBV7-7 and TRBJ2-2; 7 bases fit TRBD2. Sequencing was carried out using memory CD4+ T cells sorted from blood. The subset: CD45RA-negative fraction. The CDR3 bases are TGTGCTAGCAGCTCGGCCACGGGGGGCGGGGAGCTGTTTTTT. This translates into CASSSATGGGELFF.